This T cell receptor beta chain originates from a study of glioma-infiltrating T cells. TCR alpha and beta CDR3 regions were amplified from RNA using iRepertoire nested multiplex PCR. TCRdb redid the calling of the multiplex PCR reads with MiXCR, one entry per CDR3 protein. The sample has around 130,000 distinct CDR3 sequences; under 30% are singletons. This CDR3 has 21 amino acids. The germline CDR1 and CDR2 sequences are MNHNY and SVGAGI (reference sequence). V was trimmed by 0 bases and J by 0 bases, leaving 24 bases between them. Study-wide results and limits: Tissue-blood divergence was below expectation in non-neoplastic patients, above in gliomas.

About this clonotype itself: Its target is not known.

This clonotype was obtained from a human donor with low-grade glioma or glioblastoma, undergoing nonglioma brain surgery, or in good health (not recorded which). The sequencing input was glioma tissue, nonneoplastic brain tissue, or PBMCs (not recorded which). The gene calls are TRBV6-6 and TRBJ2-4, with D perhaps matching TRBD2 (6 bases). CDR3 sequence reads: CASSYSRDGGTVPLAKNIQYF. Written as DNA, the CDR3 is TGTGCCAGCAGTTACTCGAGGGACGGGGGAACGGTCCCCCTAGCCAAAAACATTCAGTACTTC.